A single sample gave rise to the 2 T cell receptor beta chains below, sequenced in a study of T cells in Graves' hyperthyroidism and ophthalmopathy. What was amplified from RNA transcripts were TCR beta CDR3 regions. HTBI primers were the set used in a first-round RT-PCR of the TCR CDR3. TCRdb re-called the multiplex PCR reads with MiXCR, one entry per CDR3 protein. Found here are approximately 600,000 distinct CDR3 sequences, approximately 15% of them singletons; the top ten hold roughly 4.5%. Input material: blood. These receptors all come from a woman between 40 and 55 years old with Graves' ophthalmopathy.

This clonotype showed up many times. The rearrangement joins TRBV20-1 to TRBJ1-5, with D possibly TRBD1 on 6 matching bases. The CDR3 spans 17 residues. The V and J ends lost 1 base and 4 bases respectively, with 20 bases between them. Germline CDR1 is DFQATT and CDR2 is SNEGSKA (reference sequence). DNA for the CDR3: TGCAGTGCTAGAGGAACACAGGGTTTAAGGGTTAATCAGCCCCAGCATTTT. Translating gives CSARGTQGLRVNQPQHF.

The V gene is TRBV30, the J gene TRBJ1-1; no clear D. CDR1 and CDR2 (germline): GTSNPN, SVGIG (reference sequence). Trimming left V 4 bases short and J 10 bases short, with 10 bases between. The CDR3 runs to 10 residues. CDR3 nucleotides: TGTGCCTGGATAGGTCCTGGAGCTTTCTTT. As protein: CAWIGPGAFF.